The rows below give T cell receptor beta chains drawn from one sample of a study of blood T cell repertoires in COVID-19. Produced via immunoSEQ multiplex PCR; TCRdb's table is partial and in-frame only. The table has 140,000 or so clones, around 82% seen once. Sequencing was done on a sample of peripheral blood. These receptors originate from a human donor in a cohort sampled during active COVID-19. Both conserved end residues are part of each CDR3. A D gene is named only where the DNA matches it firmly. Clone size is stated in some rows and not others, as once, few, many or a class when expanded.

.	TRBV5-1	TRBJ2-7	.	CASSAGGGNYEQYF	TGCGCCAGCAGCGCCGGGGGAGGAAACTACGAGCAGTACTTC
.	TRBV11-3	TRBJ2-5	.	CASSLDGSGQETQYF	TGTGCCAGCAGCTTAGATGGGAGCGGACAAGAGACCCAGTACTTC
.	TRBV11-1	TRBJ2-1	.	CASSDKRGVSYNEQFF	TGTGCCAGCAGCGATAAACGCGGTGTCTCCTACAATGAGCAGTTCTTC
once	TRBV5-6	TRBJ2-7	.	CASIVASPEPEQYF	TGTGCCAGCATCGTGGCCTCTCCGGAGCCCGAGCAGTACTTC
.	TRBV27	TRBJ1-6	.	CASSFQVVNSPLHF	TGTGCCAGCAGTTTTCAGGTAGTTAATTCACCCCTCCACTTT
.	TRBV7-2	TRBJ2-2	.	CASSLFGGLNTGELFF	TGTGCCAGCAGCTTATTCGGGGGGCTGAACACCGGGGAGCTGTTTTTT
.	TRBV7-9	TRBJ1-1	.	CASRPTGLSEAFF	TGTGCCAGCAGACCTACAGGGTTGAGTGAAGCTTTCTTT
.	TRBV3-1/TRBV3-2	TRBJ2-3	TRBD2	CASSRTSGTQYF	TGTGCCAGCAGTAGAACTAGCGGTACGCAGTATTTT
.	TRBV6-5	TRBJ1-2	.	CASSSGDSVFHYGYTF	TGTGCCAGCAGTTCTGGAGACAGTGTTTTTCACTATGGCTACACCTTC
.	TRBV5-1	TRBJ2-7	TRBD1	CASSLLTGASYEQYF	TGCGCCAGCAGCTTGTTGACAGGGGCCTCCTACGAGCAGTACTTC
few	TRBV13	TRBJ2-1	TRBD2	CASSLQGLAGGPVSYNEQFF	TGTGCCAGCAGCTTACAGGGACTAGCGGGGGGGCCGGTATCCTACAATGAGCAGTTCTTC
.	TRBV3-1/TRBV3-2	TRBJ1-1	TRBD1	CASTYPGQGNTEAFF	TGTGCCAGCACCTACCCGGGACAGGGGAACACTGAAGCTTTCTTT
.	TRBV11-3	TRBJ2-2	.	CASSLSYGELFF	TGTGCCAGCAGCCTCTCGTACGGGGAGCTGTTTTTT
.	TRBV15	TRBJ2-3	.	CATSRDRDKSTDTQYF	TGTGCCACCAGCAGAGATAGAGACAAGAGCACAGATACGCAGTATTTT
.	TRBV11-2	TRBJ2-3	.	CASSLEYGTQYF	TGTGCCAGCAGCTTAGAGTACGGTACGCAGTATTTT
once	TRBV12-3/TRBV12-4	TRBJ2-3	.	CASSLGLVRYF	TGTGCCAGCAGTTTAGGACTAGTTAGGTATTTT
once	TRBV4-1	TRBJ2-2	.	CASSRLSGELFF	TGCGCCAGCAGCCGGCTCTCCGGGGAGCTGTTTTTT
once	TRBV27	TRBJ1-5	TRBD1	CASSLDRVQPQHF	TGTGCCAGCAGTCTCGACAGGGTTCAGCCCCAGCATTTT
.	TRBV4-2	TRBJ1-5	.	CASSQEAQINQPQHF	TGTGCCAGCAGCCAAGAAGCCCAAATCAATCAGCCCCAGCATTTT
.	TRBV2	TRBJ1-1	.	CASGAGMNTEAFF	TGTGCCAGCGGCGCAGGGATGAACACTGAAGCTTTCTTT
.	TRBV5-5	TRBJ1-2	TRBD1	CASSLGTGQVGYGYTF	TGTGCCAGCAGCTTGGGGACAGGGCAGGTCGGCTATGGCTACACCTTC
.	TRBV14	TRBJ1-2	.	CASSQGGSGAYGYTF	TGTGCCAGCAGCCAAGGCGGCTCAGGGGCTTATGGCTACACCTTC
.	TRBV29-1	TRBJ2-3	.	CSVEAVAQYF	TGCAGCGTTGAGGCGGTTGCGCAGTATTTT
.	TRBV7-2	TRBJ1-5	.	CASGRGNNQPQHF	TGTGCCAGCGGCAGAGGAAACAATCAGCCCCAGCATTTT
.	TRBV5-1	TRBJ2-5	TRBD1	CASSPQGKETQYF	TGCGCCAGCAGCCCACAGGGGAAAGAGACCCAGTACTTC
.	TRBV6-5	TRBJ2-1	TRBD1	CASRRQGAYNEQFF	TGTGCCAGCAGACGACAGGGGGCGTACAATGAGCAGTTCTTC
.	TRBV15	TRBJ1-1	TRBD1	CATSGEGQGNTEAFF	TGTGCCACCAGCGGAGAAGGACAGGGGAACACTGAAGCTTTCTTT
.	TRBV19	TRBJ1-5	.	CASSTGHINQPQHF	TGTGCCAGTAGTACCGGACACATCAATCAGCCCCAGCATTTT
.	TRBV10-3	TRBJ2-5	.	CAISESITLSYREETQYF	TGTGCCATCAGTGAGTCGATAACTCTCTCATATAGAGAGGAGACCCAGTACTTC
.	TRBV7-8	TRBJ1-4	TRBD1	CASSWGQGAGKNEKLFF	TGTGCCAGCAGCTGGGGACAGGGGGCGGGAAAAAATGAAAAACTGTTTTTT
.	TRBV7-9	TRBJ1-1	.	CASSLAATRFGGGTEAFF	TGTGCCAGCAGCTTAGCGGCTACCCGTTTTGGGGGCGGAACTGAAGCTTTCTTT
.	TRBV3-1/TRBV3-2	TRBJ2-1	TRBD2	CASKRAGSGGRDDEQFF	TGTGCCAGCAAAAGGGCGGGTAGCGGGGGCCGAGACGATGAGCAGTTCTTC
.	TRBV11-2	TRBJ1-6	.	CASSSLERSPLHF	TGTGCCAGCAGCTCCCTTGAGAGGTCACCCCTCCACTTT
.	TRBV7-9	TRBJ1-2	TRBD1	CASSSGTLGTENYGYTF	TGTGCCAGCAGCTCGGGGACCTTAGGGACAGAGAATTATGGCTACACCTTC
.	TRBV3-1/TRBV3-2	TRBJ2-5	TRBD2	CASSQASRGWETQYF	TGTGCCAGCAGCCAAGCTTCGCGGGGGTGGGAGACCCAGTACTTC
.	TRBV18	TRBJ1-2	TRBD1	CASATLASQGDGYTF	TGTGCCAGCGCTACACTGGCCTCACAGGGGGATGGCTACACCTTC
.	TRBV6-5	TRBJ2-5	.	CASRGTPQETQYF	TGTGCCAGCAGAGGGACACCGCAAGAGACCCAGTACTTC
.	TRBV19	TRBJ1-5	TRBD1	CASSAYRGDQPQHF	TGTGCCAGTAGTGCTTACAGGGGGGATCAGCCCCAGCATTTT
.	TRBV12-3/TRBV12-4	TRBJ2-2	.	CASSLIPGGELFF	TGTGCCAGCAGTTTGATCCCCGGCGGGGAGCTGTTTTTT
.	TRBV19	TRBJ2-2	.	CASKWRGGGELFF	TGTGCCAGTAAATGGAGGGGCGGCGGGGAGCTGTTTTTT
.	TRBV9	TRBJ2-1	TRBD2	CASSTIPGLAGAVGNEQFF	TGTGCCAGCAGCACAATCCCGGGACTAGCGGGGGCGGTCGGCAATGAGCAGTTCTTC
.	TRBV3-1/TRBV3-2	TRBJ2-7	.	CASSQGGGAHEQYF	TGTGCCAGCAGCCAAGGAGGGGGGGCCCACGAGCAGTACTTC
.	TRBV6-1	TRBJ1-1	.	CASSEYRDRNEAFF	TGTGCCAGCAGTGAATACCGAGACAGAAATGAAGCTTTCTTT
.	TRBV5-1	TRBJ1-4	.	CASSPGQAGEKLFF	TGCGCCAGCAGCCCTGGCCAGGCCGGAGAAAAACTGTTTTTT
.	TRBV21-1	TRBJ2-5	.	CASSTVGGETQYF	TGTGCCAGCAGCACAGTAGGCGGAGAGACCCAGTACTTC
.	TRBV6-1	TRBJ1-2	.	CASSERSRSYGYTF	TGTGCCAGCAGTGAAAGGTCGCGGTCCTATGGCTACACCTTC
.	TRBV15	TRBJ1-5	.	CATSRGAQVNQPQHF	TGTGCCACCAGCAGAGGGGCACAGGTCAATCAGCCCCAGCATTTT
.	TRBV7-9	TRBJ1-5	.	CASSSAGGLNQPQHF	TGTGCCAGCAGCTCAGCGGGAGGGCTGAATCAGCCCCAGCATTTT
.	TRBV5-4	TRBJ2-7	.	CASSKQGYEQYF	TGTGCCAGCAGCAAACAGGGCTACGAGCAGTACTTC
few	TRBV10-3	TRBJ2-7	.	CATRNGRAYEQYF	TGTGCCACCAGGAATGGCAGGGCCTACGAGCAGTACTTC
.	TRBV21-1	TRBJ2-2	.	CASSKGKQGMTGELFF	TGTGCCAGCAGCAAGGGGAAACAGGGGATGACCGGGGAGCTGTTTTTT
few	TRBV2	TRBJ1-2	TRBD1	CASSSTGGYYGYTF	TGTGCCAGCAGTTCGACAGGGGGGTACTATGGCTACACCTTC
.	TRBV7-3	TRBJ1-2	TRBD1	CASSLNTGASVNYGYTF	TGTGCCAGCAGCTTAAACACAGGGGCGAGCGTTAACTATGGCTACACCTTC
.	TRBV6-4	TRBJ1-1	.	CASRAGGEAFF	TGTGCCAGCAGAGCGGGGGGTGAAGCTTTCTTT
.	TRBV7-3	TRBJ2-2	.	CASSSRGSTGELFF	TGTGCCAGCAGCTCCAGGGGTAGCACCGGGGAGCTGTTTTTT